This is a list of T cell receptor beta chains from one sample in a study of T cells of healthy individuals. In TCRdb, the 5' RACE reads were re-called with MiXCR into one record per CDR3 protein. The sample lists 53,000 or so distinct CDR3 sequences, 14% to 15% occurring once. The receptor set was obtained from a human donor in good health. CDR3s include the opening cysteine and the closing phenylalanine or tryptophan. D genes are given only for firm matches. Part of the rows lack a size; the others show once, few, many or a class for expanded clones.

many	-	15	TRBV9	TRBJ2-7	TGTGCCAGCAGCGTAGTATCCGGGCCCCAGGGCGAGCAGTACTTC	CASSVVSGPQGEQYF
-	-	11	TRBV12-5	TRBJ2-7	TGTGCTAGTGGTTTGTTAGGAGAGCAGTACTTC	CASGLLGEQYF
few	-	17	TRBV4-2	TRBJ2-3	TGTGCCAGCAGCCAAGGGGGGGTAGGACAGGTCACAGATACGCAGTATTTT	CASSQGGVGQVTDTQYF
few	TRBD1	14	TRBV27	TRBJ1-4	TGTGCCAGCGCAAGACAGGGAACGGGAGAAAAACTGTTTTTT	CASARQGTGEKLFF
few	-	16	TRBV11-2	TRBJ2-7	TGTGCCAGCAGTACCCCTAGGGGGAGGGCCCCACACGAGCAGTACTTC	CASSTPRGRAPHEQYF
many	-	11	TRBV6-1	TRBJ2-3	TGTGCCAGCAGTGAACAAGATACGCAGTATTTT	CASSEQDTQYF
many	-	16	TRBV10-3	TRBJ1-1	TGTGCCATCAGTGAGTCGGACATAAAGGGGGGCACTGAAGCTTTCTTT	CAISESDIKGGTEAFF
many	-	14	TRBV7-7	TRBJ2-2	TGTGCCAGCAGCTTACGGCAGGGCACCGGGGAGCTGTTTTTT	CASSLRQGTGELFF
many	TRBD2	16	TRBV4-3	TRBJ2-5	TGCGCCAGCAGCCAAAACCAGCGGGGGGCAATGGAGACCCAGTACTTC	CASSQNQRGAMETQYF
many	-	17	TRBV3-1	TRBJ1-2	TGTGCCAGCAGCCTTTATACCCGGCCAGGCGGTAACTATGGCTACACCTTC	CASSLYTRPGGNYGYTF
-	-	13	TRBV5-1	TRBJ2-7	TGCGCCAGCAGCGAAGGTCGTGGCTACGAGCAGTACTTC	CASSEGRGYEQYF
-	TRBD2	15	TRBV5-1	TRBJ2-1	TGCGCCAGCAGCTTGAGCACTAGCGGTTACAATGAGCAGTTCTTC	CASSLSTSGYNEQFF
-	TRBD1	13	TRBV10-1	TRBJ2-2	TGCGGATCTTTGACAGGGGCGACCGGGGAGCTGTTTTTT	CGSLTGATGELFF
-	TRBD1	13	TRBV11-1	TRBJ2-7	TGTGCCAGCAGCCTGCAAACAGGGGGCGAGCAGTACTTC	CASSLQTGGEQYF
-	TRBD1	19	TRBV10-3	TRBJ2-1	TGTGCCATCAGTCCCCCCGGGACAGATATTATGGGTTTCTACAATGAGCAGTTCTTC	CAISPPGTDIMGFYNEQFF